The 4 T cell receptor beta chains below all came from one sample that was sequenced in a study of T cells after yellow fever vaccination. TCRdb analysed the 5' RACE reads with MiXCR anew, one entry per CDR3 protein. The sample consists of 500,000 to 650,000 distinct CDR3 sequences, approximately 15% of them appearing once. The specimen was PBMCs, collected on the day of the yellow fever booster vaccination. These receptors originate from a man aged 30-40 years who received the YFV17D yellow fever vaccine.

In this sample, this clonotype turned up a few times. CDR3 residues: CASSQTPLGGYTF. The CDR3 region has the DNA TGTGCCAGCAGCCAAACTCCTTTAGGAGGCTACACCTTC. This chain joins TRBV3-1 and TRBJ1-2; D is unresolved. V lost 2 bases, J lost 8 bases, and 12 bases lay in between. This CDR3 contains 13 residues. Germline V gene sequence: CDR1 LGHDT, CDR2 YNNKEL (reference sequence).

This chain uses TRBV10-3 with TRBJ1-5; D uncertain. The germline CDR1 and CDR2 sequences are ENHRY and SYGVKD. The CDR3 runs 15 residues. V lost 1 base, J lost 1 base, and 8 bases lay in between. CDR3 coding DNA: TGTGCCATCAGTGAGTTGGGAAGGAGCAATCAGCCCCAGCATTTT. As protein: CAISELGRSNQPQHF.

The rearrangement uses TRBV5-1 and TRBJ2-7, with 15 bases lining up with TRBD2. The length of the CDR3 is 15 residues. Germline V gene data show CDR1 as SGHRS and CDR2 as YFSETQ. V gave up 0 bases and J gave up 7 bases; unmatched junction bases: 2. The DNA of the CDR3 is TGCGCCAGCAGCTTGGAAGGACTAGCGGGAGGGGAGCAGTACTTC. Translation: CASSLEGLAGGEQYF.

The rearrangement links TRBV4-3 to TRBJ2-7, with unresolved D. CDR1 is LGHNA, CDR2 YSLEER, per germline. This CDR3 is built from 13 residues. V dropped 0 bases and J dropped 5 bases, with 8 bases sitting between them. The CDR3 DNA is TGCGCCAGCAGCCAAGAACTAAGGCACGAGCAGTACTTC. Translating it yields CASSQELRHEQYF.